A selection of T cell receptor beta chains follows, all from one sample in a study of T cells in Graves' hyperthyroidism and ophthalmopathy. TCRdb processed the multiplex PCR reads anew with MiXCR; each CDR3 protein has one entry. Here the sample spans 650,000 to 700,000 distinct CDR3 sequences, roughly 17% being singletons. Sequenced sample: blood. These receptors were obtained from a middle-aged man with Graves' hyperthyroidism. Each CDR3 is given with its conserved first and last residue. D genes are given only for firm matches. Size is stated for part of the rows, as once, few or many counts, or as a class when the clone is expanded.

v_call	d_call	clone_size	j_call	cdr3_aa	cdr3_nt
TRBV5-1	-	few	TRBJ2-3	CASSLRPSEADTQYF	TGCGCCAGCAGCCTTAGACCAAGCGAGGCAGATACGCAGTATTTT
TRBV5-4	TRBD1	-	TRBJ2-7	CASSATGTGRYEQYF	TGTGCCAGCAGCGCTACCGGGACAGGTCGCTACGAGCAGTACTTC
TRBV12-5	TRBD2	-	TRBJ2-3	CASGPGREVTDTQYF	TGTGCTAGTGGCCCTGGGCGGGAGGTCACAGATACGCAGTATTTT
TRBV7-3	TRBD2	-	TRBJ2-1	CASSWTSGESYNEQFF	TGTGCCAGCAGCTGGACTAGCGGAGAATCCTACAATGAGCAGTTCTTC
TRBV7-3	-	-	TRBJ2-7	CASSLMASSYYEQYF	TGTGCCAGCAGCTTAATGGCTAGCAGTTACTACGAGCAGTACTTC
TRBV28	TRBD1	many	TRBJ2-7	CASSVWTGGYEQYF	TGTGCCAGCAGTGTCTGGACAGGTGGATACGAGCAGTACTTC
TRBV7-8	-	many	TRBJ2-6	CASSLSGVSGANVLTF	TGTGCCAGCAGCTTATCTGGGGTTTCTGGGGCCAACGTCCTGACTTTC
TRBV25-1	TRBD1	few	TRBJ2-3	CASSETGDSTDTQYF	TGTGCCAGCAGTGAGACAGGGGATAGCACAGATACGCAGTATTTT
TRBV28	-	-	TRBJ1-2	CANSDGTNYGYTF	TGTGCCAATTCGGACGGCACTAACTATGGCTACACCTTC
TRBV24-1	TRBD1	once	TRBJ2-1	CAASAGQGYNEQFF	TGTGCCGCCAGTGCGGGACAGGGCTACAATGAGCAGTTCTTC
TRBV7-8	-	many	TRBJ2-7	CASSLPVGSYEQYF	TGTGCCAGCAGCCTCCCGGTGGGCTCCTACGAGCAGTACTTC
TRBV7-2	TRBD2	-	TRBJ2-3	CASTPGWSSGSDTQYF	TGTGCCAGCACCCCTGGGTGGAGTAGCGGGAGCGATACGCAGTATTTT
TRBV2	-	many	TRBJ2-1	CARKGNNEQFF	TGTGCAAGAAAGGGGAACAATGAGCAGTTCTTC
TRBV29-1	TRBD1	many	TRBJ1-1	CSVGGGGADTEAFF	TGCAGCGTTGGGGGAGGGGGCGCCGACACTGAAGCTTTCTTT
TRBV10-3	-	few	TRBJ2-3	CAISETGTSTDTQYF	TGTGCCATCAGTGAGACCGGGACTAGCACAGATACGCAGTATTTT
TRBV18	-	few	TRBJ2-7	CASSPQDRSYEQYF	TGTGCCAGCTCACCACAGGACCGCTCCTACGAGCAGTACTTC
TRBV7-9	-	few	TRBJ2-1	CAGETGHEQFF	TGTGCCGGGGAGACGGGTCATGAGCAGTTCTTC
TRBV28	-	many	TRBJ2-1	CASSLAGLVEQFF	TGTGCCAGCAGTTTAGCGGGATTGGTTGAGCAGTTCTTC
TRBV18	-	many	TRBJ2-3	CASSPRDTQYF	TGTGCCAGCTCACCACGGGATACGCAGTATTTT
TRBV28	-	few	TRBJ2-7	CASSGLFREQYF	TGTGCCAGTTCGGGTCTTTTCCGCGAGCAGTACTTC
TRBV5-1	TRBD2	-	TRBJ2-3	CASSPERGGTDTQYF	TGCGCCAGCAGTCCGGAGCGGGGGGGCACAGATACGCAGTATTTT
TRBV7-9	TRBD1	few	TRBJ1-2	CASRRTGDSANYGYTF	TGTGCCAGCAGGCGGACCGGGGACAGCGCGAACTATGGCTACACCTTC
TRBV19	-	-	TRBJ2-3	CASREDTQYF	TGTGCCAGTAGGGAAGATACGCAGTATTTT
TRBV15	-	many	TRBJ2-3	CATSRTREWPDTQYF	TGTGCCACCAGCAGGACTCGGGAGTGGCCAGATACGCAGTATTTT
TRBV28	-	many	TRBJ2-3	CASSEGTTDTQYF	TGTGCCAGCAGTGAAGGGACCACAGATACGCAGTATTTT
TRBV24-1	-	few	TRBJ2-1	CATSDPGRNDNEQFF	TGTGCCACCAGTGACCCGGGACGAAATGACAATGAGCAGTTCTTC
TRBV2	-	many	TRBJ2-7	CASSPQSTRSEQYF	TGTGCCAGCAGCCCGCAATCAACAAGGAGCGAGCAGTACTTC
TRBV18	-	few	TRBJ2-5	CASSPLQVQETQYF	TGTGCCAGCTCACCACTTCAGGTCCAAGAGACCCAGTACTTC
TRBV29-1	-	-	TRBJ2-5	CSVVGAGETQYF	TGCAGCGTCGTAGGGGCAGGGGAGACCCAGTACTTC
TRBV11-2	-	many	TRBJ2-5	CASSLGPPGRGETQYF	TGTGCCAGCAGCTTAGGGCCTCCGGGGAGAGGTGAGACCCAGTACTTC
TRBV10-1	TRBD2	many	TRBJ2-1	CASSDWAGTSAYNEQFF	TGCGCCAGCAGTGACTGGGCCGGGACTAGCGCCTACAATGAGCAGTTCTTC
TRBV27	-	many	TRBJ1-5	CASSQSRGVDNQPQHF	TGTGCCAGCAGCCAATCTCGGGGGGTAGACAATCAGCCCCAGCATTTT
TRBV6-9	-	once	TRBJ2-1	CASSYGTSYNEQFF	TGTGCCAGCAGTTACGGGACTTCTTACAATGAGCAGTTCTTC
TRBV4-1	TRBD2	-	TRBJ2-7	CASSQITSGSYEQYF	TGCGCCAGCAGCCAAATCACTAGCGGGAGCTACGAGCAGTACTTC
TRBV5-1	-	-	TRBJ2-2	CASTWRGENTGELFF	TGCGCCAGCACCTGGAGGGGGGAGAACACCGGGGAGCTGTTTTTT
TRBV20-1	TRBD2	-	TRBJ2-1	CSASQLGGGPIDEQFF	TGCAGTGCTAGTCAACTCGGGGGAGGGCCTATTGATGAGCAGTTCTTC
TRBV30	-	few	TRBJ1-6	CAWSVDLALHF	TGTGCCTGGAGTGTAGACCTCGCCCTCCACTTT
TRBV10-2	TRBD2	few	TRBJ2-2	CASTGLAGNPIANTGELFF	TGCGCCAGCACCGGACTAGCGGGAAACCCAATCGCGAACACCGGGGAGCTGTTTTTT
TRBV5-6	TRBD1	many	TRBJ1-2	CASSGTEAPNYGYTF	TGTGCCAGCAGCGGGACAGAGGCCCCTAACTATGGCTACACCTTC
TRBV3-1	-	many	TRBJ2-1	CASSHSDSYNEQFF	TGTGCCAGCAGCCACAGCGACAGTTACAATGAGCAGTTCTTC
TRBV9	-	few	TRBJ2-1	CASSVGAAGELNEQFF	TGTGCCAGCAGCGTAGGGGCAGCGGGTGAGCTCAATGAGCAGTTCTTC
TRBV28	-	many	TRBJ1-1	CASSPFYTEAFF	TGTGCCAGCAGTCCCTTCTACACTGAAGCTTTCTTT
TRBV12-3/TRBV12-4	TRBD2	once	TRBJ2-7	CTTSLTVLAGSSGEQYF	TGTACCACCTCCCTTACTGTGCTAGCGGGGTCTTCAGGCGAGCAGTACTTC
TRBV10-1	TRBD1	-	TRBJ2-3	CASSDYRGHTDTQYF	TGCGCCAGCAGTGACTACAGGGGGCACACAGATACGCAGTATTTT
TRBV20-1	TRBD2	few	TRBJ2-1	CSAISGTIHNEQFF	TGCAGTGCTATATCCGGGACTATACACAATGAGCAGTTCTTC
TRBV10-3	-	-	TRBJ2-1	CAIRGGRDYNEQFF	TGTGCCATCAGGGGGGGACGGGACTACAATGAGCAGTTCTTC
TRBV28	-	many	TRBJ1-1	CASSSTTSTEAFF	TGTGCCAGCAGTTCCACCACAAGCACTGAAGCTTTCTTT
TRBV6-2/TRBV6-3	-	many	TRBJ2-1	CASSYGESNEQFF	TGTGCCAGCAGTTACGGAGAGTCCAATGAGCAGTTCTTC
TRBV10-2	TRBD1	few	TRBJ1-1	CASSKGQGADAFF	TGCGCCAGCAGTAAAGGACAGGGGGCTGATGCTTTCTTT
TRBV7-8	TRBD2	many	TRBJ2-7	CASSLDKALILGLAGGKEQYF	TGTGCCAGCAGCTTAGACAAAGCGCTCATCCTTGGACTAGCGGGAGGAAAAGAGCAGTACTTC
TRBV7-8	-	many	TRBJ2-3	CASSLAGGTSTDTQYF	TGTGCCAGCAGCTTAGCTGGCGGAACTAGCACAGATACGCAGTATTTT
TRBV19	-	-	TRBJ2-7	CASGRYSYEQYF	TGTGCCAGTGGTAGATACTCCTACGAGCAGTACTTC
TRBV2	TRBD1	many	TRBJ1-4	CASKLQGAGNEKLFF	TGTGCCAGCAAACTGCAGGGGGCTGGTAATGAAAAACTGTTTTTT
TRBV27	TRBD2	few	TRBJ2-1	CASTIAGGSSYNEQFF	TGTGCCAGCACCATAGCGGGAGGGAGCTCCTACAATGAGCAGTTCTTC
TRBV7-9	-	few	TRBJ2-7	CASSSDTATFPYEQYF	TGTGCCAGCAGTAGCGACACAGCAACATTCCCCTACGAGCAGTACTTC
TRBV28	TRBD2	many	TRBJ2-1	CASSSAGLAINEQFF	TGTGCCAGCAGTTCAGCGGGACTAGCGATCAATGAGCAGTTCTTC
TRBV29-1	-	many	TRBJ2-1	CSAIPLPGEQFF	TGCAGCGCCATTCCCCTCCCGGGTGAGCAGTTCTTC
TRBV28	-	few	TRBJ1-2	CASSPWEPNLAYGCTF	TGTGCCAGCAGTCCATGGGAGCCTAACTTAGCCTATGGCTGCACCTTC
TRBV7-3	-	many	TRBJ1-3	CAAPDFSVSGNTIYF	TGTGCCGCCCCCGATTTCAGCGTCTCTGGAAACACCATATATTTT